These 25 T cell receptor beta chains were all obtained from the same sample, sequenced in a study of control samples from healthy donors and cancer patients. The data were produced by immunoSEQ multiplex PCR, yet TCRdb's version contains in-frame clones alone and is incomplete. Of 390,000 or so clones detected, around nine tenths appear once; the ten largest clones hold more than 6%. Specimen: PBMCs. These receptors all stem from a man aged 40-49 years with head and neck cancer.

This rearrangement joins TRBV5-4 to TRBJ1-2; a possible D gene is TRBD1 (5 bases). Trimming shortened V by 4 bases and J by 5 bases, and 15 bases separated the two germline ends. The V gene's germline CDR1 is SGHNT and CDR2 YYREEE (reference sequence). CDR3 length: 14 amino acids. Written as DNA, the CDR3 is TGTGCCAGCAGCCGGCCCGGGACTGTATATGGCTACACCTTC. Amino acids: CASSRPGTVYGYTF. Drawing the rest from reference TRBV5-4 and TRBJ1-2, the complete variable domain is ETGVTQSPTHLIKTRGQQVTLRCSSQSGHNTVSWYQQALGQGPQFIFQYYREEENGRGNFPPRFSGLQFPNYSSELNVNALELDDSALYLCASSRPGTVYGYTFGSGTRLTVV.

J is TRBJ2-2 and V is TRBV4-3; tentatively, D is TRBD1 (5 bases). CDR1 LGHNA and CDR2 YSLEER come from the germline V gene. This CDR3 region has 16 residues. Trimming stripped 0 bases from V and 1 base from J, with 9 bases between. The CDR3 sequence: CASSQEPGQNTGELFF. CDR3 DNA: TGCGCCAGCAGCCAAGAGCCAGGGCAGAACACCGGGGAGCTGTTTTTT.

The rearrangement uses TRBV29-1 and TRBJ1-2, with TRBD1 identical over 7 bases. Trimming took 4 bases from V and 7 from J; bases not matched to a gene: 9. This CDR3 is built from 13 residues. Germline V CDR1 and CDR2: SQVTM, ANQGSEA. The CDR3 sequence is CSVGQGLEGGYTF. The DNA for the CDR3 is TGCAGCGTTGGACAGGGACTAGAGGGTGGCTACACCTTC.

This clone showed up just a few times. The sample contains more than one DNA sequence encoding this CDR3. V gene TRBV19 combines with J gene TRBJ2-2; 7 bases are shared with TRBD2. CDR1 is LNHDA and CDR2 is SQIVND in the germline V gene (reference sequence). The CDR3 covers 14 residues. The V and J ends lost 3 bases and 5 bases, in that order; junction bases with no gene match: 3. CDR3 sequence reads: CASSMTGRTGELFF. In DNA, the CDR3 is TGTGCCAGTAGTATGACCGGGAGGACCGGGGAGCTGTTTTTT.

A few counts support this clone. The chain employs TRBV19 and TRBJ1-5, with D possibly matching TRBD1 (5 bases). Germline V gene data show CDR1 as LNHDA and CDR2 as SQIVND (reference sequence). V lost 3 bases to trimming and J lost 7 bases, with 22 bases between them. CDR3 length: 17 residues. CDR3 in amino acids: CASSILVPGPAEQPQHF. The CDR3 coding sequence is TGTGCCAGTAGTATCCTGGTGCCAGGGCCAGCGGAACAGCCCCAGCATTTT.

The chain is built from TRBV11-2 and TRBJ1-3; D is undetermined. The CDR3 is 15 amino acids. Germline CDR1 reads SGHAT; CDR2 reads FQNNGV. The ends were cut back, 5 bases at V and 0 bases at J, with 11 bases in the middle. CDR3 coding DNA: TGTGCCAGCAGCGCCCGACAATTCTCTGGAAACACCATATATTTT. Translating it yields CASSARQFSGNTIYF. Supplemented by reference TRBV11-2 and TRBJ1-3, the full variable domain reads EAGVAQSPRYKIIEKRQSVAFWCNPISGHATLYWYQQILGQGPKLLIQFQNNGVVDDSQLPKDRFSAERLKGVDSTLKIQPAKLEDSAVYLCASSARQFSGNTIYFGEGSWLTVV.

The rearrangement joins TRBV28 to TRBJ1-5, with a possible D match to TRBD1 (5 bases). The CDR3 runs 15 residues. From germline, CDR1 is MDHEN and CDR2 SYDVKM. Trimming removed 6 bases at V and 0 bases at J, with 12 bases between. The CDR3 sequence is CASRPGVYSNQPQHF. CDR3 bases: TGTGCCAGCAGGCCGGGGGTTTATAGCAATCAGCCCCAGCATTTT.

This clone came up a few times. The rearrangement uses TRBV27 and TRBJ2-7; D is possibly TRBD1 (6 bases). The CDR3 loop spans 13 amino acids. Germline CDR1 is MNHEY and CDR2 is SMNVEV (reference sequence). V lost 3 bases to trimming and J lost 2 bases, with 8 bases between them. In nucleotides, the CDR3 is TGTGCCAGCAGTTTCAGGGGAACCTACGAGCAGTACTTC. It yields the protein CASSFRGTYEQYF.

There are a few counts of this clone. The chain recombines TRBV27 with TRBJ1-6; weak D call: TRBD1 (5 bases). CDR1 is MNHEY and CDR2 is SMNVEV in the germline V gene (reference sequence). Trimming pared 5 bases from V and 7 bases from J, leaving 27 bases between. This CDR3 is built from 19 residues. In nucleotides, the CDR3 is TGTGCCAGCAGTAACCTCCACGGGACCGGTCCCTTACAAAATTCACCCCTCCACTTT. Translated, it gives CASSNLHGTGPLQNSPLHF.

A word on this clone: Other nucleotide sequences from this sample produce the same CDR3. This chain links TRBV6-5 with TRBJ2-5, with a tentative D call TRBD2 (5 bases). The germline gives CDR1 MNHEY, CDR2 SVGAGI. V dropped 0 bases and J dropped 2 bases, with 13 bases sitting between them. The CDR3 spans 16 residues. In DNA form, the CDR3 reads TGTGCCAGCAGTTACTCCTCCGGTCGGGGTCAAGAGACCCAGTACTTC. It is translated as CASSYSSGRGQETQYF.

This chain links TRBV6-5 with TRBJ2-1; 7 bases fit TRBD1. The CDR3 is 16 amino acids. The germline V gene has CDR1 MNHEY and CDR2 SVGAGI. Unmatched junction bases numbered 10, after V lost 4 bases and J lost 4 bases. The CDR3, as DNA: TGTGCCAGCAGTTTCCGAAGGGGACAGCAATACAATGAGCAGTTCTTC. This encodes CASSFRRGQQYNEQFF.

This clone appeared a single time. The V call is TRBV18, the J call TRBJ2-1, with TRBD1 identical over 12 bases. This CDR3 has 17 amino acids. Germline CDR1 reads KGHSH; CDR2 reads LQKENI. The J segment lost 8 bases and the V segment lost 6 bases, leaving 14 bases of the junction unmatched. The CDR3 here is CASSNGPGQGALDEQFF. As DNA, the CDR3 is TGTGCCAGCTCCAATGGACCGGGACAGGGGGCATTGGATGAGCAGTTCTTC.

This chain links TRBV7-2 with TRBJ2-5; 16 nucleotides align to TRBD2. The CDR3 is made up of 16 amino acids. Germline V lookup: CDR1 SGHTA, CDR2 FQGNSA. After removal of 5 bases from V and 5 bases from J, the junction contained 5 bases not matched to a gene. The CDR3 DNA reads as TGTGCCAGCAGCATCGGGACTAGCGGGGGGGCGGAGACCCAGTACTTC. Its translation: CASSIGTSGGAETQYF.

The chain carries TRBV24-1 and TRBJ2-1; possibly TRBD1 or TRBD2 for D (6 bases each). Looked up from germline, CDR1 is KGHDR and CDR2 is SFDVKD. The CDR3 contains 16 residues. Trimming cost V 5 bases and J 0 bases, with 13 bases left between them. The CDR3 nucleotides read TGTGCCACCAGTGGGGGGGCGGGGTCCTCCTACAATGAGCAGTTCTTC. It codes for CATSGGAGSSYNEQFF.

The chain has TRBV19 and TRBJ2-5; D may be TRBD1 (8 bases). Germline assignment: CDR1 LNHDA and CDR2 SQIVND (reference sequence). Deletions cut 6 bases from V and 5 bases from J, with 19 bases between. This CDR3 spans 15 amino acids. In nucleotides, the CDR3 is TGTGCCAGTAGACAGGGGGGCGCGGGAGAGGAGACCCAGTACTTC. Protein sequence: CASRQGGAGEETQYF.

The CDR3 DNA is TGTGCCAGCAGTTACTCGAGTGGGTATGAGCAGTTCTTC. Translation gives CASSYSSGYEQFF. The chain joins TRBV6-5 to TRBJ2-1; D is unclear. CDR1 and CDR2 from the germline V gene are MNHEY and SVGAGI. V lost 0 bases and J lost 8, with 8 bases in between. The length of the CDR3 is 13 residues.

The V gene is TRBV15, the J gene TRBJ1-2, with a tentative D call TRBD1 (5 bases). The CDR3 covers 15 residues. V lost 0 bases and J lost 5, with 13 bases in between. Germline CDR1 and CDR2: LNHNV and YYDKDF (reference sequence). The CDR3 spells CATSRDVAGNYGYTF. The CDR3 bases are TGTGCCACCAGCAGAGATGTGGCAGGGAATTATGGCTACACCTTC. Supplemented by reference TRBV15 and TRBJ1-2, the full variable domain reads DAMVIQNPRYQVTQFGKPVTLSCSQTLNHNVMYWYQQKSSQAPKLLFHYYDKDFNNEADTPDNFQSRRPNTSFCFLDIRSPGLGDTAMYLCATSRDVAGNYGYTFGSGTRLTVV.

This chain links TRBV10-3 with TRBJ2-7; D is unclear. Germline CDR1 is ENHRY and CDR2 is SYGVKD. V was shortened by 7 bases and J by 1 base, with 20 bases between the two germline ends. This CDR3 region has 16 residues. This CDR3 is CAITVLAHRFSYEQYF. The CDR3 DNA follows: TGTGCCATCACCGTCCTCGCGCATCGCTTTTCCTACGAGCAGTACTTC.

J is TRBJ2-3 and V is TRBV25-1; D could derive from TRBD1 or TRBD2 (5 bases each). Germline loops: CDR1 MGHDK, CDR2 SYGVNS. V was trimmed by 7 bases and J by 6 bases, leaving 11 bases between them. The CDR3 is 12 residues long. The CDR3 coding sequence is TGTGCCAGCATCCAATGGGGGGATACGCAGTATTTT. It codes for CASIQWGDTQYF.

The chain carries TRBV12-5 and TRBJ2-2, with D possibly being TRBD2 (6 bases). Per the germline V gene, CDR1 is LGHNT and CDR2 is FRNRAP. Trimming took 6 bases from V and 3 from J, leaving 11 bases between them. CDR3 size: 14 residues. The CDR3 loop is CASGPTSHTGELFF. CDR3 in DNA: TGTGCTAGTGGCCCGACTAGTCACACCGGGGAGCTGTTTTTT.

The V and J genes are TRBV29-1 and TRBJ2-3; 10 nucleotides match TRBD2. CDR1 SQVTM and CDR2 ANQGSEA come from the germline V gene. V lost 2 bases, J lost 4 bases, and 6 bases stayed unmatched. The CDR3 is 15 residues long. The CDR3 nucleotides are TGCAGCGTTGAACCAGCGGGGGGGTCCCCAGATACGCAGTATTTT. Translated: CSVEPAGGSPDTQYF.

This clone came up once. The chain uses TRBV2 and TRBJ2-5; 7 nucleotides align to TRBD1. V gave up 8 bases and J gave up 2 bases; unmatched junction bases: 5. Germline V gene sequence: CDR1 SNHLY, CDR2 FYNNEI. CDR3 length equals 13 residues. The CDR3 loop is CASQTGRQETQYF. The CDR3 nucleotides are TGTGCCAGCCAGACAGGGCGGCAAGAGACCCAGTACTTC. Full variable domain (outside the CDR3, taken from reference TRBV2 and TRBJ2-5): EPEVTQTPSHQVTQMGQEVILRCVPISNHLYFYWYRQILGQKVEFLVSFYNNEISEKSEIFDDQFSVERPDGSNFTLKIRSTKLEDSAMYFCASQTGRQETQYFGPGTRLLVL.

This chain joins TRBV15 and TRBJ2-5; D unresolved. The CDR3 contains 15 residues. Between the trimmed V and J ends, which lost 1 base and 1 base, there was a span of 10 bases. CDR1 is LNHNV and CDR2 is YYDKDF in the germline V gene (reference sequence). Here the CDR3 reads CATSRVLVSQETQYF. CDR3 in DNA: TGTGCCACCAGCAGAGTTCTTGTCAGCCAAGAGACCCAGTACTTC.

The DNA of the CDR3 is TGTGCCAGCACATGGACAGGGATGAGCACAGATACGCAGTATTTT. This sequence encodes CASTWTGMSTDTQYF. The chain uses TRBV25-1 and TRBJ2-3; 8 positions match TRBD1. V was pared by 7 bases and J by 0 bases, with 6 bases of the junction left unmatched. CDR1 and CDR2 from the germline V gene are MGHDK and SYGVNS. There are 15 residues in the CDR3.

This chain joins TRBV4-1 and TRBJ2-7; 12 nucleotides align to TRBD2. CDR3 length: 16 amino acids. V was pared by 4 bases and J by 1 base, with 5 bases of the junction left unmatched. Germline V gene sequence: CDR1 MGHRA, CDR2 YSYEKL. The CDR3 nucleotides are TGCGCCAGCAGCCTCGCCGGGACTAGCGGGTCCTACGAGCAGTACTTC. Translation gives CASSLAGTSGSYEQYF.